Listed below are T cell receptor beta chains from one sample, sequenced in a study of T cells in Graves' hyperthyroidism and ophthalmopathy. TCRdb re-derived calls from the multiplex PCR reads in MiXCR, one entry per CDR3 protein. The sample records about 360,000 distinct CDR3 sequences, about 13% being singletons. The material sequenced was blood. The receptors shown here come from a young woman with Graves' hyperthyroidism. Each CDR3 is given with its conserved first and last residue.

TRBV28	14	TRBJ1-6	CASTERTGISPLHF
TRBV6-5	17	TRBJ2-3	CASSYSVGGPSTDTQYF
TRBV7-9	17	TRBJ2-3	CASSRGGAQVRTDTQYF
TRBV7-9	15	TRBJ2-5	CASSPGGEGAETQYF
TRBV20-1	12	TRBJ1-2	CSASGLPYGYTF
TRBV10-2	16	TRBJ2-4	CASRSVELLAKNIQYF
TRBV5-1	16	TRBJ2-1	CASSATGFLTYNEQFF
TRBV4-2	15	TRBJ1-1	CASSQDRRGGTEAFF
TRBV7-9	16	TRBJ2-3	CASSPGDSLGTDTQYF
TRBV20-1	14	TRBJ2-5	CSARTSGSSQTQYF
TRBV7-9	16	TRBJ2-3	CASSFGTGVPTDTQYF
TRBV28	14	TRBJ2-5	CASSQPTGTETQYF
TRBV5-1	16	TRBJ1-6	CASSWDSLSYNSPLHF
TRBV6-2/TRBV6-3	13	TRBJ2-1	CASSYSRAGEQFF
TRBV6-2/TRBV6-3	16	TRBJ2-1	CASITGGARLGNEQFF
TRBV4-1	16	TRBJ1-6	CASSRWGTGDNSPLHF
TRBV6-1	15	TRBJ2-7	CASSPTTTKNYEQYF
TRBV12-3/TRBV12-4	14	TRBJ1-5	CASSLEGMDQPQHF
TRBV3-1	16	TRBJ2-5	CASSQDPGGREETQYF
TRBV2	18	TRBJ2-4	CASSDPGGANLAKNIQYF
TRBV6-5	17	TRBJ1-4	CASSYAPPGQGNEKLFF
TRBV27	12	TRBJ1-6	CASSFGGSPLHF
TRBV5-4	18	TRBJ2-1	CASSLRQGRVNTYNEQFF
TRBV7-8	16	TRBJ1-5	CASSLYAGQGNQPQHF
TRBV5-6	14	TRBJ2-1	CASGDRGPINEQFF
TRBV9	13	TRBJ2-2	CASSSTNTGELFF
TRBV20-1	15	TRBJ2-7	CSARTPGGGTYEQYF
TRBV5-1	14	TRBJ2-2	CASSFGGVAGELFF
TRBV12-3/TRBV12-4	12	TRBJ2-7	CASSSSMAEQYF
TRBV11-3	15	TRBJ2-5	CASSRNRGVGETQYF
TRBV19	14	TRBJ1-4	CASSIGTGTEKLFF
TRBV24-1	16	TRBJ2-2	CATSDPGTGVPGELFF
TRBV27	13	TRBJ2-7	CASSFSLAYEQYF
TRBV27	13	TRBJ1-2	CASSRQGAGGYTF
TRBV7-2	15	TRBJ1-1	CASSLVQLGNTEAFF
TRBV19	14	TRBJ1-1	CASGKDRMNTEAFF
TRBV3-1	17	TRBJ2-3	CASSQGRLGGGPDTQYF
TRBV18	13	TRBJ1-1	CASSPQGSTEAFF
TRBV20-1	13	TRBJ1-6	CSASATSNSPLHF
TRBV19	17	TRBJ2-3	CASTPGGAVIGPDTQYF
TRBV7-9	14	TRBJ2-2	CASSSMGNTGELFF
TRBV30	13	TRBJ2-7	CAWSVPGGREQYF
TRBV27	15	TRBJ2-7	CASSRQTSGKYEQYF
TRBV9	18	TRBJ2-1	CASSVGSSGGYTYNEQFF
TRBV2	14	TRBJ2-7	CASRTGQGAYEQYF
TRBV2	16	TRBJ1-1	CASSESRGGVNTEAFF
TRBV28	15	TRBJ1-5	CASSLGGGGNQPQHF
TRBV4-2	16	TRBJ1-2	CASSQEQVTTNYGYTF
TRBV7-2	14	TRBJ2-1	CASSPFQPPNEQFF
TRBV28	14	TRBJ1-1	CASSPWTANTEAFF
TRBV5-6	14	TRBJ1-1	CASSLFRVDTEAFF
TRBV3-1	12	TRBJ2-1	CASSQVAFEQFF
TRBV13	15	TRBJ2-2	CASSGGQGSIGELFF
TRBV15	14	TRBJ1-4	CATSRPDTREKLFF
TRBV9	17	TRBJ2-6	CASSHPVQGPGANVLTF
TRBV11-2	14	TRBJ2-5	CASSPGYGEETQYF
TRBV11-2	15	TRBJ1-3	CASSLDGRAGDTIYF
TRBV5-5	19	TRBJ2-7	CTSSLASRRSGRSSYEQYF